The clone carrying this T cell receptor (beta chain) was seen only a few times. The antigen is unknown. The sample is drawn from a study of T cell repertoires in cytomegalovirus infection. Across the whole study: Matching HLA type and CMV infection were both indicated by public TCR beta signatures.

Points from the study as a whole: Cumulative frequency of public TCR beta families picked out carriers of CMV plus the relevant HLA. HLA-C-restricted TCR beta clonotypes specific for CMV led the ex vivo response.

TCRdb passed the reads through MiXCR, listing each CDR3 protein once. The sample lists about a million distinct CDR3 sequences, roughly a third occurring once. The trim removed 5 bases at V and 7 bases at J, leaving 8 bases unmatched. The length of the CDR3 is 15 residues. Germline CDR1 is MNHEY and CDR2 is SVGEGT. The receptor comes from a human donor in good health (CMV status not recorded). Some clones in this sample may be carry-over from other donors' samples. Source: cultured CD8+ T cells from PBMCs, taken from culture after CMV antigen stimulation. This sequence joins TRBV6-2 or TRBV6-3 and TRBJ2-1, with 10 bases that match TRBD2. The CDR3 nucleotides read TGTGCCAGCAGTCTGTCTAGCGGGGGTAAAAATGAGCAGTTCTTC. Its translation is CASSLSSGGKNEQFF.